This T cell receptor (beta chain) stems from a study of blood T cell repertoires in COVID-19. Study at large: Sites in the United States, Italy and Spain provided acute and convalescent COVID-19 samples. The cDNA or gDNA used as material had been derived from T cells, B-cell-depleted T cells, or PBMCs.

How the authors handled the data: Amplification of reference gene primers was used by the study to estimate nucleated cell counts. TCRdb's table, derived via immunoSEQ multiplex PCR, lists solely in-frame clones and lacks some. D and trimming come from the DNA, and the V and J calls and clone size come from that table. The sample yields about 150,000 clones, roughly 88% seen once. Followed over time, Seattle patients had been enrolled while infection was active. CDR1 and CDR2 from the germline V gene are MNHNS and SASEGT. The CDR3 runs 17 residues. The V gene end was trimmed by 4 bases and the J gene end by 2 bases; junction bases not matched to a gene: 5.

The material sequenced was peripheral blood. The chain recombines TRBV6-1 with TRBJ1-4, with 12 bases aligning to TRBD1. The receptor was isolated from an elderly man with COVID-19, enrolled during active disease. CDR3 sequence (DNA): TGTGCCAGCAGTGGTCCGGGACAGGGGGCGACTAATGAAAAACTGTTTTTT. Translated: CASSGPGQGATNEKLFF.